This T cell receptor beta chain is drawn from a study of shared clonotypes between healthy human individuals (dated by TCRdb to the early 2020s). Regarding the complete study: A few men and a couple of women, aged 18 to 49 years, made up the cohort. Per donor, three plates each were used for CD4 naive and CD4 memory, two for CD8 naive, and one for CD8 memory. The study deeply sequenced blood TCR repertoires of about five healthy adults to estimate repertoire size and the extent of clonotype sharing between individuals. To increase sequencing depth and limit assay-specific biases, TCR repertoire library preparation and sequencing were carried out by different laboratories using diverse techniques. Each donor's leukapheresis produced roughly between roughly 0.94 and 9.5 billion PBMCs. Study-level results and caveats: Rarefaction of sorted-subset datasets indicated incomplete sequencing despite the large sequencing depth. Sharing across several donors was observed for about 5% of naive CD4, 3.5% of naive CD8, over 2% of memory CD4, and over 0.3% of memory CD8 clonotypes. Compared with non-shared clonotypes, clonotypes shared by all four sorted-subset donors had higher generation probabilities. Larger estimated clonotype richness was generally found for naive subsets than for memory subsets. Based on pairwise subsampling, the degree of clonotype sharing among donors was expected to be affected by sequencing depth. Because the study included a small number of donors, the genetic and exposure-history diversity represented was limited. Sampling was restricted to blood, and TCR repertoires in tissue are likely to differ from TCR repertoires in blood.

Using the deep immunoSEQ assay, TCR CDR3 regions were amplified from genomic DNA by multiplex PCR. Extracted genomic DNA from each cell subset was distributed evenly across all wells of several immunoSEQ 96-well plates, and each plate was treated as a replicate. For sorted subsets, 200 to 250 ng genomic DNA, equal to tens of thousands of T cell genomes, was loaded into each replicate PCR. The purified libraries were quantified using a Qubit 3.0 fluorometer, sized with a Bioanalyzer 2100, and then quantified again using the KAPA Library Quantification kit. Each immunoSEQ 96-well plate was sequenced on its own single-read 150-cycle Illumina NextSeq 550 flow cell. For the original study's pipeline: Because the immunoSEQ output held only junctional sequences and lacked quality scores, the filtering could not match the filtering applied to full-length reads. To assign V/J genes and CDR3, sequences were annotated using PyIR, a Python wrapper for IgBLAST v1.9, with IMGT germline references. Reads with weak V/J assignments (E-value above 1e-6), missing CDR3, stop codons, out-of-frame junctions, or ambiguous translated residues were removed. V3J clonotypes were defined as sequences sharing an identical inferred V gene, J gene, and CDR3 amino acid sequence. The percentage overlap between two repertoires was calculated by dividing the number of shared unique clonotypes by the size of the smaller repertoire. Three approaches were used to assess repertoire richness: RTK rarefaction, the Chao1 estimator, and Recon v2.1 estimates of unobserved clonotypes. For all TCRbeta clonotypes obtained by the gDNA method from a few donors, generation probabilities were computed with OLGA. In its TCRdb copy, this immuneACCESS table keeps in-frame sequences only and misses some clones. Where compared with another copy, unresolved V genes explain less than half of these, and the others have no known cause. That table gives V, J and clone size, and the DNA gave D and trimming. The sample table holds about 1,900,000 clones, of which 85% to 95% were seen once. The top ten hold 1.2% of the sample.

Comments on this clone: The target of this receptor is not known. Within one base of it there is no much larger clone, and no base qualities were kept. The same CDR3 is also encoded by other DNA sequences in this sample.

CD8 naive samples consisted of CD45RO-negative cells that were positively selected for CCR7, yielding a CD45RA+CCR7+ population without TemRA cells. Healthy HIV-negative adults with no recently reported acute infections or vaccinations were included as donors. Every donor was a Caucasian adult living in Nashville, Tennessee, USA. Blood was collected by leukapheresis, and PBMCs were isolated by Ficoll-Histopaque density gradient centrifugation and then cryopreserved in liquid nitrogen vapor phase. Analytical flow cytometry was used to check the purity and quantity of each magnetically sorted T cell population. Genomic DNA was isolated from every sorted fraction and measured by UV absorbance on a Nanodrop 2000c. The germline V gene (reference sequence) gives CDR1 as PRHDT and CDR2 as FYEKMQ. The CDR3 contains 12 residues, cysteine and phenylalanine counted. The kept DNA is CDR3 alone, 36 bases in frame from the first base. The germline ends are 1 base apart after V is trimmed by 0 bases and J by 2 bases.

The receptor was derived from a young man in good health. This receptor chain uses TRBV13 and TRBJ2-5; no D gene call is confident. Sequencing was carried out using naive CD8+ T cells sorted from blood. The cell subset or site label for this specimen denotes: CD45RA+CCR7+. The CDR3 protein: CASSLGQETQYF. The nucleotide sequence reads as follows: TGTGCCAGCAGCTTAGGGCAAGAGACCCAGTACTTC.